The clone carrying this TCR beta chain was seen a single time. The source of the sample is a study of blood T cell repertoires in COVID-19. Background on the study: Samples taken during acute and convalescent COVID-19 were collected in the United States, Italy and Spain. Nucleic acid was either cDNA or gDNA, and it came from T cells, B-cell-depleted T cells, or PBMCs.

Germline trimming cut 7 bases from V and 1 base from J; bases unmatched to any gene: 14. CDR1 is SNHLY, CDR2 FYNNEI, per germline. The CDR3 runs to 17 residues. Enrollment of patients from Seattle took place during active infection, with longitudinal follow-up. Generated by immunoSEQ multiplex PCR, the TCRdb table keeps only in-frame clones and is missing some. The table includes fewer than 500,000 clones, around 90% detected once. Sequencing was performed on peripheral blood. The chain carries TRBV2 and TRBJ2-7; 9 nucleotides agree with TRBD1. The clonotype was recovered from a man between 18 and 29 years old with COVID-19, enrolled during active disease. The CDR3 sequence: CASKPPSSDRGSYEQYF. Here the CDR3 DNA reads TGTGCCAGCAAGCCCCCTTCTTCGGACAGGGGATCCTACGAGCAGTACTTC.